The entry below describes one TCR beta chain. Antigen unknown. The data stem from a study of shared clonotypes between healthy human individuals. Study-level information: A donor's plate count was three for CD4 naive and three for CD4 memory; CD8 naive had two and CD8 memory one.

The germline CDR1 and CDR2 sequences are SGHTA and FQGTGA. Deletions cut 2 bases from V and 3 bases from J, with 14 bases between. CDR3 size: 15 residues. Findings and caveats of the study: Sharing across four donors was highest in naive CD4 (roughly 5%) and lowest in memory CD8 (approximately 0.4%). Despite large depth, sorted-subset datasets appeared incompletely sequenced. Sampling used blood alone; tissue repertoires probably differ.

Repertoires were generated with immunoSEQ multiplex PCR, while TCRdb's copy carries only in-frame clones and drops some. Among some 1,100,000 clones listed, more than 75% were seen once. Material: memory CD4+ T cells from PBMCs. Stated subset: CD45RA-negative fraction. This TCR derives from a man aged 18 to 30 in good health. Some clones in this sample may be carry-over from other donors' samples. The rearrangement links TRBV7-3 to TRBJ2-7; D remains unclear. This chain's CDR3 is CASSLGPFPNYEQYF. The CDR3 bases are TGTGCCAGCAGCTTAGGACCGTTCCCAAACTACGAGCAGTACTTC.